This TCR beta chain came from a study of T cells in Graves' hyperthyroidism and ophthalmopathy. Background on the study: Initial diagnosis, before any treatment, was when peripheral blood was collected.

The CDR3 contains 14 residues. Germline lookup yields CDR1 PRHDT and CDR2 FYEKMQ (reference sequence). The V and J ends lost 5 bases and 3 bases, in that order; junction bases with no gene match: 6. This clonotype came up a few times. Amplification of TCR beta CDR3 regions used RNA as the template. When the TCR CDR3 underwent first-round RT-PCR, the HTBI primer set was used. TCRdb reprocessed the multiplex PCR reads via MiXCR and lists one record per CDR3 protein. The profile shows 700,000 or so distinct CDR3 sequences, about 15% of them singletons. Sequencing was carried out using blood. This receptor was obtained from a man aged 18 to 29 with Graves' hyperthyroidism. J is TRBJ1-1 and V is TRBV13; 7 bases match TRBD1. The CDR3 is CASSLGQVHTEAFF. The CDR3 DNA follows: TGTGCCAGCAGCCTCGGACAGGTCCACACTGAAGCTTTCTTT. Combining the CDR3 with reference TRBV13 and TRBJ1-1 gives the whole variable domain AAGVIQSPRHLIKEKRETATLKCYPIPRHDTVYWYQQGPGQDPQFLISFYEKMQSDKGSIPDRFSAQQFSDYHSELNMSSLELGDSALYFCASSLGQVHTEAFFGQGTRLTVV.